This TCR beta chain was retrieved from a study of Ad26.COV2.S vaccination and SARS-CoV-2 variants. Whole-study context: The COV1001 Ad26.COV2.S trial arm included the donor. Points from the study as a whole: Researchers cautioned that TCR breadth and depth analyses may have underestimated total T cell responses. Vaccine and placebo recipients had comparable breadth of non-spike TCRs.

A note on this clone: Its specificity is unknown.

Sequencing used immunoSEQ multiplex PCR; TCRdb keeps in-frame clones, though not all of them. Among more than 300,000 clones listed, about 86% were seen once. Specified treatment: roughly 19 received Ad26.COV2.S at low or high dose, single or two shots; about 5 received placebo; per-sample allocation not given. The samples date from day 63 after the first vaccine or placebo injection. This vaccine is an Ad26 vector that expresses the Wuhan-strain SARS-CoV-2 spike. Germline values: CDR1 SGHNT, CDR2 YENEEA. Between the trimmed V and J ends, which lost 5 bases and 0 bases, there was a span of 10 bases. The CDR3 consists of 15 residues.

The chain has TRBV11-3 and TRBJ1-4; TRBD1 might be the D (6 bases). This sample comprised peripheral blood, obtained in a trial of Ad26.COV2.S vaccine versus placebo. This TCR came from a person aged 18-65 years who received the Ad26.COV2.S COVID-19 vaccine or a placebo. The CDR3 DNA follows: TGTGCCAGCAGCCTTGGACAGACAACTAATGAAAAACTGTTTTTT. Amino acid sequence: CASSLGQTTNEKLFF.